A single sample is the source of the 5 T cell receptor beta chains below, sequenced in a study of blood T cell repertoires in COVID-19. Profiled with immunoSEQ multiplex PCR; TCRdb holds only in-frame clones, not every one. The repertoire holds 42,000 or so clones, with nearly 90% as singletons. The sample comprised peripheral blood. The receptors derive from a human donor in a cohort sampled during active COVID-19.

This rearrangement joins TRBV5-6 to TRBJ2-5; 7 bases are shared with TRBD1. This CDR3 has 16 residues. The junction had 14 bases not matched to a gene; V was cut back by 4 bases and J by 5 bases. Germline-derived CDR1 and CDR2 are SGHDT and YYEEEE. CDR3 sequence: CASSPVTGNGWETQYF. The CDR3 bases are TGTGCCAGCAGCCCGGTGACAGGGAACGGTTGGGAGACCCAGTACTTC.

This clone was picked up one time. The rearrangement links TRBV5-5 to TRBJ2-5; D perhaps matches TRBD1 (6 bases). Germline values: CDR1 SGHKS, CDR2 YYEKEE (reference sequence). The V and J ends lost 1 base and 5 bases respectively, with 9 bases between them. The CDR3 length is 13 residues. CDR3 sequence reads: CASSLIDRETQYF. In nucleotides, the CDR3 is TGTGCCAGCAGCTTGATCGACAGGGAGACCCAGTACTTC.

The V gene is TRBV5-4, the J gene TRBJ2-5; D may be TRBD1 (6 bases). This CDR3 contains 16 residues. Germline V gene data show CDR1 as SGHNT and CDR2 as YYREEE (reference sequence). V dropped 4 bases and J dropped 6 bases, with 22 bases sitting between them. The CDR3 is CASSLKEQGSLKTQYF. The CDR3 DNA reads as TGTGCCAGCAGCCTAAAGGAACAGGGTTCATTAAAGACCCAGTACTTC.

The gene calls are TRBV27 and TRBJ2-3, with 10 nucleotides matching TRBD1. Per germline, CDR1 MNHEY and CDR2 SMNVEV (reference sequence). Unmatched junction bases numbered 14, after V lost 4 bases and J lost 7 bases. The CDR3 consists of 17 residues. The CDR3 reads CASSSPSTGGSENTQYF. As DNA, the CDR3 is TGTGCCAGCAGTTCCCCCTCGACAGGGGGCTCTGAAAATACGCAGTATTTT.

The sample holds a few counts of this clone. J is TRBJ1-5 and V is TRBV3-1 (or the pseudogene TRBV3-2); no firm D call. Trimming removed 3 bases from V and 1 base from J, with 4 bases in between. Germline loops: CDR1 LGHDT, CDR2 YNNKEL (reference sequence). The CDR3 runs to 13 residues. CDR3 DNA sequence: TGTGCCAGCAGCCAGGCCAGCAATCAGCCCCAGCATTTT. Its protein product is CASSQASNQPQHF.